The rows below give T cell receptor beta chains drawn from one sample of a study of blood T cells in healthy people across ages. TCRdb re-derived calls from the 5' RACE reads in MiXCR, one entry per CDR3 protein. The sample contains some 640,000 distinct CDR3 sequences, about 52% of which appear only once. Sequenced input: blood. The receptors were gathered from a woman aged 60-75 years in good health. CDR3s include the opening cysteine and the closing phenylalanine or tryptophan. Each record gives: CDR3 length, V gene, CDR3 protein.

CDR3 length: 16; V gene: TRBV4-2; CDR3 protein: CASSQASGTVAYEQYF
CDR3 length: 14; V gene: TRBV6-1; CDR3 protein: CASSEAWGDTEAFF
CDR3 length: 15; V gene: TRBV6-2/TRBV6-3; CDR3 protein: CASRPLRGVNTEAFF
CDR3 length: 18; V gene: TRBV20-1; CDR3 protein: CSARRLAGGPSTYNEQYF
CDR3 length: 12; V gene: TRBV7-2; CDR3 protein: CASSLSNNEQFF
CDR3 length: 13; V gene: TRBV2; CDR3 protein: CASADRGQETQYF
CDR3 length: 16; V gene: TRBV7-2; CDR3 protein: CASSLGGGRRGNEQFF
CDR3 length: 13; V gene: TRBV20-1; CDR3 protein: CSARDRESDTQYF
CDR3 length: 18; V gene: TRBV7-2; CDR3 protein: CASSLAHSSKPGTDTQYF
CDR3 length: 13; V gene: TRBV20-1; CDR3 protein: CSARFAGRDGYTF
CDR3 length: 15; V gene: TRBV12-3/TRBV12-4; CDR3 protein: CASSPRLAEGYTQYF
CDR3 length: 15; V gene: TRBV5-6; CDR3 protein: CASSREGFGNTEAFF
CDR3 length: 16; V gene: TRBV7-2; CDR3 protein: CASSFQLGTGLGEQYF
CDR3 length: 19; V gene: TRBV6-1; CDR3 protein: CASSRGTGEYSGRYNEQYF
CDR3 length: 15; V gene: TRBV29-1; CDR3 protein: CSVDTVDGAGETQYF
CDR3 length: 15; V gene: TRBV27; CDR3 protein: CASSPLRTANSPLHF
CDR3 length: 14; V gene: TRBV4-3; CDR3 protein: CASSHGTGAGELFF
CDR3 length: 16; V gene: TRBV5-1; CDR3 protein: CASSLGSGGRQETQYF
CDR3 length: 14; V gene: TRBV29-1; CDR3 protein: CSAPASGTSDTQYF
CDR3 length: 15; V gene: TRBV5-1; CDR3 protein: CASSFEGQGRETQYF
CDR3 length: 14; V gene: TRBV9; CDR3 protein: CASSVELGGYEQYF
CDR3 length: 15; V gene: TRBV5-1; CDR3 protein: CASSLRLAGPYEQYF
CDR3 length: 14; V gene: TRBV7-2; CDR3 protein: CASSYRALNTEAFF
CDR3 length: 17; V gene: TRBV4-2; CDR3 protein: CASSPRGGDRGIDTQYF
CDR3 length: 13; V gene: TRBV2; CDR3 protein: CASSRGTSSEQYF
CDR3 length: 15; V gene: TRBV7-2; CDR3 protein: CASSPSGWDCYEQYF
CDR3 length: 15; V gene: TRBV2; CDR3 protein: CASRGDSSGANVLTF
CDR3 length: 13; V gene: TRBV6-6; CDR3 protein: CASSYSQGHEQFF
CDR3 length: 13; V gene: TRBV20-1; CDR3 protein: CSARGSGRGEQFF
CDR3 length: 16; V gene: TRBV28; CDR3 protein: CASWGVTRSSYNEQFF
CDR3 length: 14; V gene: TRBV6-1; CDR3 protein: CASILGSGGETQYF
CDR3 length: 15; V gene: TRBV20-1; CDR3 protein: CSARSTSGRFWEQYF
CDR3 length: 13; V gene: TRBV6-6; CDR3 protein: CASIRQGYNEQFF
CDR3 length: 14; V gene: TRBV20-1; CDR3 protein: CSASQQTGAYEQYF
CDR3 length: 13; V gene: TRBV7-3; CDR3 protein: CASSLIPTYEQYF
CDR3 length: 16; V gene: TRBV12-3/TRBV12-4; CDR3 protein: CASSSGTGIANEKLFF
CDR3 length: 14; V gene: TRBV28; CDR3 protein: CASSFVAEGNEQFF
CDR3 length: 14; V gene: TRBV11-1; CDR3 protein: CASSVGEPNSPLHF
CDR3 length: 15; V gene: TRBV29-1; CDR3 protein: CSVLSGTGVYNEQFF
CDR3 length: 15; V gene: TRBV2; CDR3 protein: CASSLFSGTGETQYF
CDR3 length: 16; V gene: TRBV14; CDR3 protein: CASSHGVQGWTDTQYF
CDR3 length: 13; V gene: TRBV7-2; CDR3 protein: CASSPGTEVGYTF
CDR3 length: 16; V gene: TRBV5-1; CDR3 protein: CASSSDPGLGGNEQFF
CDR3 length: 11; V gene: TRBV7-9; CDR3 protein: CASSGGGDRYF
CDR3 length: 12; V gene: TRBV5-5; CDR3 protein: CASRPGWFEQYF
CDR3 length: 16; V gene: TRBV5-5; CDR3 protein: CASSSQVDSRLYGYTF